Listed here are 2 T cell receptor beta chains from one sample, sequenced in a study of cytomegalovirus exposure and HLA in healthy donors. The PCR used 60 Vbeta and 13 Jbeta primers. Here immunoSEQ multiplex PCR was the method, and the copy in TCRdb shows in-frame clones only, minus some. The top ten hold 5.8% of the sample, which has 99,000 or so clones, 60% to 80% seen once. Sequencing was performed on PBMCs. All receptors come from a man aged 55 to 70 in good health and CMV-seropositive.

This clone was seen just once. The chain is built from TRBV10-3 and TRBJ2-6, with D possibly matching TRBD2 (6 bases). The V gene lost 8 bases and the J gene lost 0 bases, with 17 bases spanning the gap. CDR1 ENHRY and CDR2 SYGVKD come from the germline V gene. The CDR3 has 17 amino acids. CDR3 region: CAISGRQSGSGANVLTF. The CDR3 DNA reads as TGTGCCATCTCGGGGAGGCAGTCCGGCTCTGGGGCCAACGTCCTGACTTTC.

J is TRBJ2-5 and V is TRBV18; D is ambiguous. The better agreement between TRBJ2-7 and the DNA end casts doubt on the J call. Germline V gene data show CDR1 as KGHSH and CDR2 as LQKENI. The CDR3 is 14 amino acids. CDR3 amino acids: CASSPPTSGYEQYF. CDR3 bases: TGTGCCAGCTCACCACCGACAAGTGGGTACGAGCAGTACTTC.